These 8 T cell receptor beta chains were all obtained from the same sample, sequenced in a study of blood T cells in healthy people across ages. Next came a second PCR, run for about 6 to 11 cycles, which used a sample-barcoded 5' primer along with a J-beta primer mix. TCRdb reanalysed the 5' RACE reads using MiXCR and keeps one entry per CDR3 protein. The sample lists more than 700,000 distinct CDR3 sequences, about 55% occurring once. Material for sequencing was blood. These receptor sequences come from an elderly man in good health.

This sequence joins TRBV6-5 and TRBJ2-7; TRBD2 matches 8 bases. This CDR3 comprises 14 residues. Germline CDR1 reads MNHEY; CDR2 reads SVGAGI. V shed 6 bases and J 5 bases; nucleotides not matched to a gene: 9. The CDR3 bases are TGTGCCAGCAGGGACGGGAGGGCCCTGGACGAGCAGTACTTC. Its protein is CASRDGRALDEQYF.

The sample holds a few counts of this clonotype. The chain uses TRBV5-1 and TRBJ2-3; the D gene could be TRBD1 or TRBD2 (5 bases each). V lost 0 bases to trimming and J lost 14 bases, with 16 bases between them. Germline values: CDR1 SGHRS, CDR2 YFSETQ. This CDR3 is built from 13 residues. The CDR3 reads CASSLGDPRYAYF. For the CDR3, the DNA is TGCGCCAGCAGCTTGGGGGACCCCAGATACGCGTATTTT. Full variable domain (missing parts from reference TRBV5-1 and TRBJ2-3): KAGVTQTPRYLIKTRGQQVTLSCSPISGHRSVSWYQQTPGQGLQFLFEYFSETQRNKGNFPGRFSGRQFSNSRSEMNVSTLELGDSALYLCASSLGDPRYAYFGPGTRLTVL.

This clonotype has more than one count but fewer than ten. The rearrangement joins TRBV4-2 to TRBJ2-7, with 14 bases fitting TRBD2. The V gene's germline CDR1 is LGHNA and CDR2 YNFKEQ. V lost 5 bases to trimming and J lost 4 bases; unmatched junction nucleotides: 7. This CDR3 spans 16 amino acids. This CDR3 reads CASSAGLAGGGYEQYF. The CDR3 DNA follows: TGTGCCAGCAGCGCCGGACTAGCGGGAGGAGGGTACGAGCAGTACTTC.

The chain uses TRBV18 and TRBJ2-7, with 8 bases fitting TRBD2. V was pared by 3 bases and J by 3 bases, with 16 bases of the junction left unmatched. In germline, CDR1 is KGHSH, CDR2 LQKENI. This CDR3 contains 18 residues. CDR3 sequence: CASSPKAGGSLGVYEQYF. Here the CDR3 DNA reads TGTGCCAGCTCACCGAAGGCGGGAGGTTCTTTAGGAGTCTACGAGCAGTACTTC.

The sample holds a few counts of this clonotype. The chain links TRBV4-2 to TRBJ2-1, with TRBD2 matching over 14 bases. CDR3 length: 16 amino acids. Per the germline V gene, CDR1 is LGHNA and CDR2 is YNFKEQ. The J segment lost 7 bases and the V segment lost 0 bases, leaving 2 bases of the junction unmatched. CDR3 bases: TGTGCCAGCAGCCAAGAGACTAGCGGGAGGGTAAATGAGCAGTTCTTC. It codes for CASSQETSGRVNEQFF.

This chain joins TRBV20-1 and TRBJ2-3; D might be TRBD1 or TRBD2, each matching 5 bases. CDR3 size: 13 residues. Trimming shortened V by 3 bases and J by 6 bases, and 13 bases separated the two germline ends. CDR1 is DFQATT, CDR2 SNEGSKA, per germline (reference sequence). CDR3 region: CSARWQGADTQYF. The CDR3 DNA reads TGCAGTGCTAGGTGGCAGGGAGCGGATACGCAGTATTTT.

CDR3 protein: CASRSFRDPYYEQYF. In DNA form, the CDR3 reads TGTGCCAGCAGAAGTTTTAGGGACCCCTACTACGAGCAGTACTTC. The rearrangement links TRBV28 to TRBJ2-7; the D call may be TRBD1 or TRBD2 (5 bases each). The CDR3 has 15 amino acids. V was trimmed by 6 bases and J by 3 bases, leaving 18 bases between them. CDR1 and CDR2 (germline): MDHEN, SYDVKM.

This clonotype showed up just a few times. The rearrangement links TRBV2 to TRBJ1-2, with a possible D match to TRBD1 (6 bases). Germline loops: CDR1 SNHLY, CDR2 FYNNEI. V lost 3 bases, J lost 4 bases, and 6 bases lay in between. The CDR3 has 12 residues. The CDR3 bases are TGTGCCAGCAGTGAGACAGGCTATGGCTACACCTTC. This encodes CASSETGYGYTF.